Included here is one TCR beta chain sequence, with context. The ends were cut back, 4 bases at V and 3 bases at J, with 11 bases in the middle. The CDR3 has 13 amino acids. The germline CDR1 and CDR2 sequences are SGDLS and YYNGEE. The data originate from a study of blood T cell repertoires in COVID-19. Overall study context: Sites in the United States, Italy and Spain provided acute and convalescent COVID-19 samples. PBMCs, B-cell-depleted T cells, or T cells were the source of the cDNA or gDNA that made up the material.

During active infection, Seattle patients enrolled and were then monitored through disease. Original processing methods: Reference gene primer amplification gave estimated nucleated cell counts. TCRdb's table, derived via immunoSEQ multiplex PCR, lists solely in-frame clones and lacks some. That table supplies the V and J calls and clone size; D and trimming were determined from the DNA. The sample lists a few hundred thousand clones; around 89% were seen once. This clonotype originated in a woman aged 25 to 45 with COVID-19, enrolled during active disease. The rearrangement links TRBV9 to TRBJ2-7; no definite D call. Specimen: peripheral blood. CDR3 nucleotide sequence: TGTGCCAGCAGCATTGGGCCTTTCTACGAGCAGTACTTC. Protein product: CASSIGPFYEQYF. Looking up the rest from reference TRBV9 and TRBJ2-7 gives the full variable domain: DSGVTQTPKHLITATGQRVTLRCSPRSGDLSVYWYQQSLDQGLQFLIQYYNGEERAKGNILERFSAQQFPDLHSELNLSSLELGDSALYFCASSIGPFYEQYFGPGTRLTVT.